This T cell receptor (beta chain) is drawn from a study of blood T cell repertoires in COVID-19. Study as a whole: The analysed material was cDNA or gDNA that came from T cells, B-cell-depleted T cells, or PBMCs.

The CDR3 contains 15 residues. V shed 2 bases and J shed 0 bases, with 8 bases lying between them. Germline V gene lookup returns CDR1 KGHSH and CDR2 LQKENI. The protocol was immunoSEQ multiplex PCR, while the TCRdb copy is restricted to in-frame clones and leaves out a portion. Of more than 110,000 clones listed, approximately 78% are singletons. The sequenced sample consisted of peripheral blood. The receptor was isolated from an elderly woman with acute or convalescent COVID-19. The chain links TRBV18 to TRBJ1-3, with D possibly TRBD1 on 5 matching bases. In DNA, the CDR3 is TGTGCCAGCTCACCAGGGGCCCCCTCTGGAAACACCATATATTTT. As protein: CASSPGAPSGNTIYF.